The 14 T cell receptor beta chains reported below all come from one sample, sequenced in a study of T cell responses to AZD1222 COVID-19 vaccine. The data were produced by immunoSEQ multiplex PCR, yet TCRdb's version contains in-frame clones alone and is incomplete. The table has tens of thousands of clones, roughly 90% seen once. Sequenced here: peripheral blood, sampled on day 0 of AZD1222 vaccination. The receptor set was obtained from an adult in good health.

The V and J genes are TRBV6-5 and TRBJ2-3, with D unresolved. The CDR3 is 15 amino acids. Trimming shortened V by 0 bases and J by 4 bases, and 11 bases separated the two germline ends. In germline, CDR1 is MNHEY, CDR2 SVGAGI. CDR3 region: CASSYSPDGPDTQYF. The CDR3 DNA follows: TGTGCCAGCAGTTACTCTCCGGACGGGCCAGATACGCAGTATTTT.

This clone has a handful of counts. The V and J genes are TRBV7-8 and TRBJ1-1; D is unresolved. V shed 5 bases and J shed 3 bases, with 10 bases lying between them. Germline V gene sequence: CDR1 SGHVS, CDR2 FQNEAQ. The length of the CDR3 is 13 residues. CDR3 DNA sequence: TGTGCCAGCAGCACCCGACGTGACACTGAAGCTTTCTTT. Its protein product is CASSTRRDTEAFF.

The J gene is TRBJ1-6, the V gene TRBV7-9; 8 bases fit TRBD1. V lost 5 bases to trimming and J lost 7 bases; unmatched junction nucleotides: 7. Germline CDR1 reads SEHNR; CDR2 reads FQNEAQ (reference sequence). The CDR3 has 15 amino acids. This chain's CDR3 is CASSPRGQGNSPLHF. CDR3 nucleotides: TGTGCCAGCAGCCCGAGAGGACAGGGAAATTCACCCCTCCACTTT.

This clone was found once. The gene calls are TRBV19 and TRBJ1-5; D may be TRBD1 (5 bases). This CDR3 region has 14 residues. V lost 3 bases and J lost 9, with 15 bases in between. Germline CDR1 LNHDA, CDR2 SQIVND (reference sequence). CDR3 sequence reads: CASSIWQGDGPQHF. CDR3 bases: TGTGCCAGTAGTATCTGGCAGGGCGATGGGCCCCAGCATTTT. Based on the CDR3 plus reference TRBV19 and TRBJ1-5, the full variable domain is DGGITQSPKYLFRKEGQNVTLSCEQNLNHDAMYWYRQDPGQGLRLIYYSQIVNDFQKGDIAEGYSVSREKKESFPLTVTSAQKNPTAFYLCASSIWQGDGPQHFGDGTRLSIL.

The J gene is TRBJ2-7, the V gene TRBV7-2, with TRBD2 as a possible D gene (5 bases). V dropped 2 bases and J dropped 1 base, with 15 bases sitting between them. CDR1 is SGHTA and CDR2 is FQGNSA in the germline V gene. The CDR3 extends over 16 amino acids. The CDR3 sequence is CASSLRSGKSSYEQYF. CDR3 in DNA: TGTGCCAGCAGCTTACGGTCCGGGAAGTCTTCCTACGAGCAGTACTTC.

The chain has TRBV2 and TRBJ1-5; TRBD1 is a possible D gene (6 bases). Trimming took 7 bases from V and 6 from J, leaving 16 bases between them. The CDR3 runs to 14 residues. Germline CDR1 is SNHLY and CDR2 is FYNNEI. The CDR3 nucleotides read TGTGCCAGCACCGAGGGGGGCGGCGGTCAGCCCCAGCATTTT. This sequence encodes CASTEGGGGQPQHF.

The CDR3 DNA is TGTGCCAGCAGCCCAGCCCCTGAAGCTTTCTTT. The encoded protein is CASSPAPEAFF. V gene TRBV11-2 combines with J gene TRBJ1-1; no clear D. This CDR3 region has 11 residues. Germline V lookup: CDR1 SGHAT, CDR2 FQNNGV. V was cut by 5 bases and J by 6 bases, with 7 bases left in between. The full variable domain, completed using reference TRBV11-2 and TRBJ1-1, is EAGVAQSPRYKIIEKRQSVAFWCNPISGHATLYWYQQILGQGPKLLIQFQNNGVVDDSQLPKDRFSAERLKGVDSTLKIQPAKLEDSAVYLCASSPAPEAFFGQGTRLTVV.

The chain couples TRBV5-1 to TRBJ1-1; maybe TRBD1 (5 bases). The germline CDR1 and CDR2 sequences are SGHRS and YFSETQ. CDR3 length: 14 amino acids. Trimming stripped 2 bases from V and 4 bases from J, with 12 bases between. CDR3 loop: CASSLGVVGTEAFF. Written as DNA, the CDR3 is TGCGCCAGCAGCTTAGGGGTAGTGGGCACTGAAGCTTTCTTT.

The V call is TRBV3-1 (or the pseudogene TRBV3-2), the J call TRBJ2-2, with D possibly being TRBD2 (6 bases). CDR3 length: 15 residues. The V end lost 1 base, the J end lost 3 bases, and 9 bases lay between the germline ends. Germline V gene sequence: CDR1 LGHDT, CDR2 YNNKEL (reference sequence). This chain's CDR3 is CASSQARRDTGELFF. In DNA form, the CDR3 reads TGTGCCAGCAGCCAAGCTCGGAGGGACACCGGGGAGCTGTTTTTT.

V is TRBV5-8 and J is TRBJ1-6; D is uncertain. The CDR3 has 17 residues. Germline CDR1 SGHTS, CDR2 YDEGEE. Deletions cut 0 bases from V and 3 bases from J, with 13 bases between. DNA of the CDR3: TGTGCCAGCAGCTTGGGAGTTTTTTCAGGCTATAATTCACCCCTCCACTTT. Encoded protein: CASSLGVFSGYNSPLHF.

The V and J genes are TRBV28 and TRBJ1-5; no clear D. This CDR3 contains 12 residues. Trimming took off 8 bases at V and 0 bases at J, with 5 bases between the two ends. Germline V gene sequence: CDR1 MDHEN, CDR2 SYDVKM. For the CDR3, the DNA is TGTGCCAGCGAGGGTAGCAATCAGCCCCAGCATTTT. Protein product: CASEGSNQPQHF.

The chain joins TRBV4-2 to TRBJ2-3, with 12 bases identical to TRBD2. Germline CDR1 is LGHNA and CDR2 is YNFKEQ. Trimming at V came to 10 bases and at J to 6 bases, leaving 14 bases not matched to a gene. The CDR3 consists of 16 residues. CDR3 protein: CATSPGTSGPLDTQYF. CDR3 nucleotides: TGTGCCACTTCCCCCGGGACTAGCGGGCCGCTGGATACGCAGTATTTT.

This rearrangement joins TRBV6-1 to TRBJ2-5; TRBD1 matches at 8 bases. This CDR3 is 16 amino acids long. CDR1 and CDR2 (germline): MNHNS, SASEGT. V gave up 4 bases and J gave up 3 bases; unmatched junction bases: 10. In DNA form, the CDR3 reads TGTGCCAGCAGTGCCCCCCGGAAGACAGGGGAAGAGACCCAGTACTTC. Residues: CASSAPRKTGEETQYF.

V gene TRBV5-8 combines with J gene TRBJ1-4; tentative D call: TRBD1 (6 bases). V was shortened by 4 bases and J by 0 bases, with 13 bases between the two germline ends. CDR1 SGHTS and CDR2 YDEGEE come from the germline V gene. The length of the CDR3 is 16 residues. The CDR3 here is CASSSGQTATNEKLFF. CDR3 nucleotide sequence: TGTGCCAGCAGCAGTGGACAGACAGCAACTAATGAAAAACTGTTTTTT. Based on the CDR3 plus reference TRBV5-8 and TRBJ1-4, the full variable domain is EAGVTQSPTHLIKTRGQQATLRCSPISGHTSVYWYQQALGLGLQFLLWYDEGEERNRGNFPPRFSGRQFPNYSSELNVNALELEDSALYLCASSSGQTATNEKLFFGSGTQLSVL.